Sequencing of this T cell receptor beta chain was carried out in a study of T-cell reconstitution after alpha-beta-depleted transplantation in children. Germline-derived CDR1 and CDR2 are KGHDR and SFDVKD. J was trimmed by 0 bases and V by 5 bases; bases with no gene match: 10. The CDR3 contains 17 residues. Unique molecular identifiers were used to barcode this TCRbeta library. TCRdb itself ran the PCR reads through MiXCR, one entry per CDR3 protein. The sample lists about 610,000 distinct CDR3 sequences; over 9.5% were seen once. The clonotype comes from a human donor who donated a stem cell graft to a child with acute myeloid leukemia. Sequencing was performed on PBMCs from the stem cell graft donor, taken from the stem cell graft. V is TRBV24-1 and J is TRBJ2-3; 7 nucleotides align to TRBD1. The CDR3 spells CATSGRTGLPSTDTQYF. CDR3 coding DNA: TGTGCCACCAGTGGCAGGACAGGCCTCCCCAGCACAGATACGCAGTATTTT.